This TCR beta chain was captured by sequencing in a study of T-cell memory formation after mild COVID-19. Study observations and caveats: Certain responding clones were present in pre-infection memory, suggesting participation of cross-reactive memory.

Details on this clonotype: What it recognizes is unknown.

Trimming removed 3 bases from V and 4 bases from J, with 5 bases in between. Germline values: CDR1 SGHTA, CDR2 FQGNSA. There are 12 residues in the CDR3. Barcoded TCR alpha and TCR beta cDNA libraries with UMIs came from 5'RACE using constant-segment primers. TCRdb independently ran MiXCR on the 5' RACE reads; one entry per CDR3 protein. This table has nearly 250,000 distinct CDR3 sequences, less than 20% appearing once. The receptor's source is an adult woman who had mild COVID-19 (a few samples of this study predate the infection). Cell type and time point are not known. The chain carries TRBV7-2 and TRBJ2-3; D not resolved. Sequencing was done on a sample of PBMCs or a T cell subset sorted from them (not recorded which). CDR3 loop: CASSFFADTQYF. For the CDR3, the DNA is TGTGCCAGCAGCTTTTTTGCAGATACGCAGTATTTT.